This record covers a single T cell receptor beta chain. The data were taken from a study of control samples from healthy donors and cancer patients. The CDR3 has 14 residues. Trimming removed 3 bases from V and 2 bases from J, with 9 bases in between. The V gene's germline CDR1 is SSHAT and CDR2 FNYEAQ (reference sequence). Assay used: immunoSEQ multiplex PCR; TCRdb lists only in-frame clones, some missing. The data contain tens of thousands of clones, over 65% of them singletons. The material sequenced was blood. This sequence was found in a man aged 45-60 years in good health. The V and J genes are TRBV7-7 and TRBJ2-3; the D gene is possibly TRBD2 (6 bases). The CDR3 spells CASSLAGPTDTQYF. In nucleotides, the CDR3 is TGTGCCAGCAGCTTGGCGGGACCCACAGATACGCAGTATTTT.